Below, 21 T cell receptor beta chains from the same sample are listed, as sequenced in a study of blood T cell repertoires in COVID-19. Sequencing was performed with immunoSEQ multiplex PCR; in TCRdb, only in-frame clones are kept and a portion is missing. Of 200,000 to 300,000 clones detected, 70% to 90% appear once; the ten largest clones hold 1% to 1.5%. Material: PBMCs or T cells enriched from blood (not recorded which). The source of these receptors is a woman between 35 and 50 years old with acute COVID-19.

The CDR3 is CASSPHPTGGNTIYF. CDR3 in DNA: TGTGCCAGCAGCCCACACCCGACAGGGGGAAACACCATATATTTT. The chain carries TRBV3-1 (or the pseudogene TRBV3-2) and TRBJ1-3; 7 bases line up with TRBD1. J was trimmed by 4 bases and V by 4 bases; bases with no gene match: 7. This CDR3 is built from 15 residues. Germline assignment: CDR1 LGHDT and CDR2 YNNKEL (reference sequence).

CDR3 DNA: TGTGCCAGCTCACCACCCCTGGGGGGGGGCCCGAATCAGGCCAAAAACATTCAGTACTTC. It yields the protein CASSPPLGGGPNQAKNIQYF. The rearrangement joins TRBV18 to TRBJ2-4; D may be TRBD2 (7 bases). The CDR3 length is 20 residues. V was pared by 0 bases and J by 1 base, with 22 bases between. Germline values: CDR1 KGHSH, CDR2 LQKENI. The complete variable domain, with remaining parts taken from reference TRBV18 and TRBJ2-4, reads NAGVMQNPRHLVRRRGQEARLRCSPMKGHSHVYWYRQLPEEGLKFMVYLQKENIIDESGMPKERFSAEFPKEGPSILRIQQVVRGDSAAYFCASSPPLGGGPNQAKNIQYFGAGTRLSVL.

The V gene is TRBV2, the J gene TRBJ1-6; the match to TRBD1 covers 9 bases. The CDR3 is made up of 14 amino acids. The germline CDR1 and CDR2 sequences are SNHLY and FYNNEI. V gave up 6 bases and J gave up 7 bases; unmatched junction bases: 4. The chain's CDR3 is CASSYRGQNSPLHF. The CDR3 nucleotides are TGTGCCAGCAGCTACAGGGGGCAGAATTCACCCCTCCACTTT. Full variable domain (remainder filled in from reference TRBV2 and TRBJ1-6): EPEVTQTPSHQVTQMGQEVILRCVPISNHLYFYWYRQILGQKVEFLVSFYNNEISEKSEIFDDQFSVERPDGSNFTLKIRSTKLEDSAMYFCASSYRGQNSPLHFGNGTRLTVT.

The chain recombines TRBV28 with TRBJ2-7, with D possibly being TRBD2 (5 bases). Germline V CDR1 and CDR2: MDHEN, SYDVKM. V was pared by 3 bases and J by 5 bases, with 20 bases between. The CDR3 loop spans 16 amino acids. CDR3 sequence reads: CASSLGFGGRLDEQYF. The CDR3 DNA is TGTGCCAGCAGTTTGGGGTTTGGAGGCCGACTTGACGAGCAGTACTTC.

In its sample, this clone was seen once. The rearrangement joins TRBV9 to TRBJ2-5; D is perhaps TRBD1 (5 bases). The CDR3 has 15 residues. Germline CDR1 reads SGDLS; CDR2 reads YYNGEE. Trimming pared 0 bases from V and 5 bases from J, leaving 14 bases between. The CDR3 DNA is TGTGCCAGCAGCGTAGGCCAGGGTGTTAGTGAGACCCAGTACTTC. Translating gives CASSVGQGVSETQYF. Variable domain in full (rest from reference TRBV9 and TRBJ2-5): DSGVTQTPKHLITATGQRVTLRCSPRSGDLSVYWYQQSLDQGLQFLIQYYNGEERAKGNILERFSAQQFPDLHSELNLSSLELGDSALYFCASSVGQGVSETQYFGPGTRLLVL.

CDR3: CASSQEYGSSYNEQFF. The DNA of the CDR3 is TGTGCCAGCAGCCAAGAATACGGGAGCTCCTACAATGAGCAGTTCTTC. This chain links TRBV4-2 with TRBJ2-1, with D perhaps TRBD2 (6 bases). Trimming removed 0 bases from V and 0 bases from J, with 9 bases in between. Germline V CDR1 and CDR2: LGHNA, YNFKEQ. The CDR3 covers 16 residues.

The rearrangement uses TRBV6-4 and TRBJ2-3; TRBD1 is a possible D gene (5 bases). Germline V gene data show CDR1 as MRHNA and CDR2 as SNTAGT. V was pared by 6 bases and J by 4 bases, with 11 bases between. The CDR3 totals 13 residues. For the CDR3, the DNA is TGTGCCAGCAGCCCAGGGATATCAGATACGCAGTATTTT. This codes for CASSPGISDTQYF.

V is TRBV5-4 and J is TRBJ1-1, with TRBD1 matching over 7 bases. The CDR3 covers 15 residues. Germline lookup yields CDR1 SGHNT and CDR2 YYREEE (reference sequence). Trimming at V came to 2 bases and at J to 4 bases, leaving 8 bases not matched to a gene. DNA for the CDR3: TGTGCCAGCAGCTTCCGGGCAGGGGGAAGCACTGAAGCTTTCTTT. It codes for CASSFRAGGSTEAFF.

The chain carries TRBV7-8 and TRBJ2-1; 10 nucleotides agree with TRBD2. The germline V gene encodes CDR1 SGHVS and CDR2 FQNEAQ. V was pared by 2 bases and J by 0 bases, with 13 bases of the junction left unmatched. The CDR3 extends over 20 amino acids. The CDR3 here is CASSLSVAGGPESSYNEQFF. DNA of the CDR3: TGTGCCAGCAGCTTAAGCGTAGCGGGAGGACCAGAGAGCTCCTACAATGAGCAGTTCTTC.

This chain links TRBV24-1 with TRBJ1-5; D gene unclear. Germline CDR1 reads KGHDR; CDR2 reads SFDVKD. V lost 6 bases, J lost 6 bases, and 17 bases lay in between. The CDR3 extends over 15 amino acids. The CDR3 bases are TGTGCCACCAGTTCGGGCTTGCGGGGATCTCAGCCCCAGCATTTT. Amino acids: CATSSGLRGSQPQHF.

CDR3 nucleotides: TGTGCCACCGCGCGACTAGCGGGGACGTTGGAGGAGCAGTTCTTC. It specifies CATARLAGTLEEQFF. The chain uses TRBV24-1 and TRBJ2-1, with 11 positions matching TRBD2. Germline CDR1 is KGHDR and CDR2 is SFDVKD. Trimming took 9 bases from V and 10 from J; bases not matched to a gene: 13. CDR3 length: 15 residues.

Turning to this clone: Other DNA sequences in this specimen translate into the identical CDR3. CDR3 residues: CASSLVVSNNEQFF. The DNA for the CDR3 is TGTGCCAGCAGCTTAGTTGTCTCTAACAATGAGCAGTTCTTC. This chain uses TRBV7-9 with TRBJ2-1; D not certain. V was cut by 1 base and J by 5 bases, with 9 bases left in between. CDR3 length: 14 residues. Per germline, CDR1 SEHNR and CDR2 FQNEAQ (reference sequence).

J is TRBJ1-4 and V is TRBV19, with a weak D call TRBD1 (6 bases). Germline CDR1 and CDR2: LNHDA and SQIVND (reference sequence). The CDR3 is made up of 15 amino acids. V shed 5 bases and J shed 3 bases, with 13 bases lying between them. This CDR3 reads CASSSTGRANEKLFF. DNA of the CDR3: TGTGCCAGTAGTTCAACAGGGCGGGCTAATGAAAAACTGTTTTTT.

The genes are TRBV12-3 or TRBV12-4 and TRBJ1-6, with unresolved D. The V end was cut by 5 bases, the J end by 7 bases, with 6 bases between. There are 12 residues in the CDR3. Here the CDR3 reads CASSGRNSPLHF. For the CDR3, the DNA is TGTGCCAGCAGTGGCAGGAATTCACCCCTCCACTTT.

The V gene is TRBV19, the J gene TRBJ1-2; D not certain. The V end was cut by 1 base, the J end by 5 bases, with 5 bases between. Germline CDR1 reads LNHDA; CDR2 reads SQIVND (reference sequence). This CDR3 is 12 amino acids long. The CDR3 DNA follows: TGTGCCAGTAGTATAGCGGGGTATGGCTACACCTTC. Its translation: CASSIAGYGYTF.

The chain couples TRBV11-1 to TRBJ1-4; 7 bases fit TRBD1. The CDR3 is made up of 16 amino acids. V lost 5 bases to trimming and J lost 8 bases; unmatched junction nucleotides: 14. Germline values: CDR1 SGHAT, CDR2 FQDESV (reference sequence). CDR3 DNA: TGTGCCAGCAGCCACGGGGGAATAGACAGGGCGGAAAAACTGTTTTTT. This sequence encodes CASSHGGIDRAEKLFF.

The V and J genes are TRBV6-2 or TRBV6-3 and TRBJ2-5; the match to TRBD2 covers 9 bases. There are 14 residues in the CDR3. Germline-derived CDR1 and CDR2 are MNHEY and SVGEGT. V gave up 4 bases and J gave up 7 bases; unmatched junction bases: 7. The CDR3 protein is CASSSTSGTWTQYF. The CDR3 bases are TGTGCCAGCAGTTCGACTAGCGGTACATGGACCCAGTACTTC.

V is TRBV4-1 and J is TRBJ2-1; D is unclear. Germline V CDR1 and CDR2: MGHRA, YSYEKL. This CDR3 has 14 residues. V dropped 1 base and J dropped 3 bases, with 7 bases sitting between them. CDR3 nucleotides: TGCGCCAGCAGCCAAGGAGCCCTCTACAATGAGCAGTTCTTC. It codes for CASSQGALYNEQFF.

V usage is TRBV30 and J usage is TRBJ2-2, with TRBD2 matching over 13 bases. CDR3 size: 14 residues. Germline lookup yields CDR1 GTSNPN and CDR2 SVGIG (reference sequence). After removal of 3 bases from V and 8 bases from J, the junction contained 3 bases not matched to a gene. CDR3 in amino acids: CAWRLAGGRGELFF. In nucleotides, the CDR3 is TGTGCCTGGAGACTAGCGGGAGGGCGTGGGGAGCTGTTTTTT.

The rearrangement uses TRBV7-2 and TRBJ2-3; 11 bases line up with TRBD2. The CDR3 has 16 amino acids. From germline, CDR1 is SGHTA and CDR2 FQGNSA. Unmatched junction bases numbered 5, after V lost 4 bases and J lost 2 bases. CDR3 bases: TGTGCCAGCAGCTCCCGACTAGCGGGGCACACAGATACGCAGTATTTT. Protein sequence: CASSSRLAGHTDTQYF. The complete variable domain, with remaining parts taken from reference TRBV7-2 and TRBJ2-3, reads GAGVSQSPSNKVTEKGKDVELRCDPISGHTALYWYRQSLGQGLEFLIYFQGNSAPDKSGLPSDRFSAERTGGSVSTLTIQRTQQEDSAVYLCASSSRLAGHTDTQYFGPGTRLTVL.

This clone came up a few times. This chain joins TRBV9 and TRBJ2-3; TRBD1 matches at 9 bases. J gave up 4 bases and V 2 bases, and 11 bases lay outside the gene matches. CDR3 length equals 17 residues. Germline CDR1 reads SGDLS; CDR2 reads YYNGEE. The CDR3 DNA is TGTGCCAGCAGCGTCCACATACAGGGGGCGCGGGCAGATACGCAGTATTTT. Amino acids: CASSVHIQGARADTQYF.